This T cell receptor (beta chain) was recorded in a study of chemoradiotherapy in HPV16-positive cancers. V dropped 3 bases and J dropped 8 bases, with 17 bases sitting between them. Germline CDR1 SGDLS, CDR2 YYNGEE. The CDR3 has 15 amino acids. With regard to this clone: Its antigen is still unknown.

Some clones are missing from TCRdb's copy, which holds only in-frame ones; the method was immunoSEQ multiplex PCR. The data show about 25,000 clones, roughly 94% seen once. General study results and limits: Functional assays defining HPV-specific T cells used only a couple of HPV16-positive patients.

This receptor was obtained from a human donor with HPV-associated anogenital cancer. The chain carries TRBV9 and TRBJ1-4; D is unclear. This sample was obtained from a patient who underwent chemoradiotherapy. CDR3 region: CASSAHPGAGEKLFF. DNA of the CDR3: TGTGCCAGCAGCGCCCACCCGGGTGCGGGGGAAAAACTGTTTTTT. Using reference TRBV9 and TRBJ1-4 for the parts outside the CDR3, the full variable domain is DSGVTQTPKHLITATGQRVTLRCSPRSGDLSVYWYQQSLDQGLQFLIQYYNGEERAKGNILERFSAQQFPDLHSELNLSSLELGDSALYFCASSAHPGAGEKLFFGSGTQLSVL.